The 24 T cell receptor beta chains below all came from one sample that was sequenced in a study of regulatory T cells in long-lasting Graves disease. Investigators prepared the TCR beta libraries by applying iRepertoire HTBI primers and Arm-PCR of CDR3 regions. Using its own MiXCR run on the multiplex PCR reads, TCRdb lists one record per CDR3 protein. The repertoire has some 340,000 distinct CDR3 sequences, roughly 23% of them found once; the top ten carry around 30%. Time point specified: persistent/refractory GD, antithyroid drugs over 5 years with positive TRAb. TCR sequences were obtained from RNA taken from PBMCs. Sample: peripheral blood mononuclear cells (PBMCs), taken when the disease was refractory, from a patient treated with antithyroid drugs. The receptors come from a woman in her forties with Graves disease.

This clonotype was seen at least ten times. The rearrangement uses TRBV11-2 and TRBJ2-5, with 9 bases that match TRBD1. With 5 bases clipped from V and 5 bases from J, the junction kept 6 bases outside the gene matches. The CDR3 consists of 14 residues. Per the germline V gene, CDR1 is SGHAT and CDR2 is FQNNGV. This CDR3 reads CASSGRTGDETQYF. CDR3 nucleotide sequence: TGTGCCAGCAGCGGTAGGACAGGGGACGAGACCCAGTACTTC.

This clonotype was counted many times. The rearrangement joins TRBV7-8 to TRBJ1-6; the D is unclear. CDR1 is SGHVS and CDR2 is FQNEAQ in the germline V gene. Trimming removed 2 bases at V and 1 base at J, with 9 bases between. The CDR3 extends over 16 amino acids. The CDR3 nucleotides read TGTGCCAGCAGCTTACTCCACCCGTCCTATAATTCACCCCTCCACTTT. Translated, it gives CASSLLHPSYNSPLHF.

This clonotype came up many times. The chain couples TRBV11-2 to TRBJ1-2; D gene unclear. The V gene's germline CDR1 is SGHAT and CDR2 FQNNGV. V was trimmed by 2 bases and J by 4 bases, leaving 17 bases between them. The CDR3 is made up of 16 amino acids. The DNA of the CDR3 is TGTGCCAGCAGCTTAATGGATTCGGTTTTAGGCTATGGCTACACCTTC. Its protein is CASSLMDSVLGYGYTF.

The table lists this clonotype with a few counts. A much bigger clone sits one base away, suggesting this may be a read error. The CDR3 sequence: CASSSMIEQYF. The CDR3 DNA follows: TGTGCCAGCAGCTCCATGATCGAGCAGTACTTC. The V and J genes are TRBV7-9 and TRBJ2-7; D uncertain. There are 11 residues in the CDR3. CDR1 is SEHNR and CDR2 is FQNEAQ in the germline V gene (reference sequence). V was cut by 4 bases and J by 6 bases, with 7 bases left in between.

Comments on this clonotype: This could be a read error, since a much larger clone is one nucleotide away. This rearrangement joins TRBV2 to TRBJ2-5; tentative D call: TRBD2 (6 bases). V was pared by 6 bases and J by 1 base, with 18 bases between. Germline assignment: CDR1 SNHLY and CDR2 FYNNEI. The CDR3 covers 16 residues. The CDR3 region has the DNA TGTGCCAGCAGCGTAGAGGCAAGGGGACTCCAAGAGACCCAGTACTTC. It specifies CASSVEARGLQETQYF.

The CDR3 protein is CSARAGLSSGANVLTF. The CDR3 coding sequence is TGCAGTGCTAGAGCGGGACTGAGCTCTGGGGCCAACGTCCTGACTTTC. This chain links TRBV20-1 with TRBJ2-6, with D tentatively TRBD2 (6 bases). The CDR3 runs to 16 residues. Germline V lookup: CDR1 DFQATT, CDR2 SNEGSKA (reference sequence). V lost 1 base and J lost 0, with 10 bases in between.

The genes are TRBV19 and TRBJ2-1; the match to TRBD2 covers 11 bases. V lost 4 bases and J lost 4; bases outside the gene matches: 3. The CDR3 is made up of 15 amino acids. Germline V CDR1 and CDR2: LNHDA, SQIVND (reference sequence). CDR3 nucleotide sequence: TGTGCCAGTAGTAAACTAGCGGGGGAGTACAATGAGCAGTTCTTC. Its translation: CASSKLAGEYNEQFF.

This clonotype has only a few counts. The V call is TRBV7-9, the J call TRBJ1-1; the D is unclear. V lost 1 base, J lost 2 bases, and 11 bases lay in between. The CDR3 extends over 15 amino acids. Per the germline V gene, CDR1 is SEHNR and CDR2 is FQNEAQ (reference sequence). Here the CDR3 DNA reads TGTGCCAGCAGCTTAGGAGGAGCTACTAACACTGAAGCTTTCTTT. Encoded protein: CASSLGGATNTEAFF.

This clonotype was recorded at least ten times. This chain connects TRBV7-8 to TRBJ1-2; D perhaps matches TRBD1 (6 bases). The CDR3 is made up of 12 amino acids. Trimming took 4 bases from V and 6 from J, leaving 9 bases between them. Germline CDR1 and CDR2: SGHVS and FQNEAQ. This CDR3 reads CASSSNRDGYTF. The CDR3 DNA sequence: TGTGCCAGCAGCTCAAACAGGGATGGCTACACCTTC.

The CDR3 DNA follows: TGTGCCAGCAGTTATGACACAACTAATGAAAAACTGTTTTTT. As protein: CASSYDTTNEKLFF. The chain joins TRBV6-2 or TRBV6-3 to TRBJ1-4, with no clear D. Deletions cut 3 bases from V and 0 bases from J, with 5 bases between. CDR3 length equals 14 residues. Per the germline V gene, CDR1 is MNHEY and CDR2 is SVGEGT.

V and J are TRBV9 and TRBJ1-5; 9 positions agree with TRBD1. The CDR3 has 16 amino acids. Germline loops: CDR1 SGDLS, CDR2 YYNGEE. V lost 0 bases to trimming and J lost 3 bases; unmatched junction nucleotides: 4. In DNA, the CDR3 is TGTGCCAGCAGCGTAGGGGGACAGGGCATCAATCAGCCCCAGCATTTT. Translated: CASSVGGQGINQPQHF.

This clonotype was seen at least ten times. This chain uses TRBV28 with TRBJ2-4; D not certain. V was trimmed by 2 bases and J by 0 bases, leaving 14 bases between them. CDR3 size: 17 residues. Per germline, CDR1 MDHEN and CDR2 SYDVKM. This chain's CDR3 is CASSLIGTNLAKNIQYF. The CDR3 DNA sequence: TGTGCCAGCAGTTTAATTGGCACAAACCTAGCCAAAAACATTCAGTACTTC.

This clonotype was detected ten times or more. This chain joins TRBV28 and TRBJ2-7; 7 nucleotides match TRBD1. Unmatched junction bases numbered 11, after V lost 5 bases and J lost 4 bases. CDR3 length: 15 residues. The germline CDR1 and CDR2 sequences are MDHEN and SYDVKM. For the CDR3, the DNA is TGTGCCAGCAGTCCTCCGGGACAGCAACCATACGAGCAGTACTTC. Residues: CASSPPGQQPYEQYF.

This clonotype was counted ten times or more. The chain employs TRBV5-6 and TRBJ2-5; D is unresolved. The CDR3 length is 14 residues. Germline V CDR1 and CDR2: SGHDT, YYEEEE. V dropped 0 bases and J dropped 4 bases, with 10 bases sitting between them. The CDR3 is CASSLVSVIETQYF. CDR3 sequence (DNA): TGTGCCAGCAGCTTGGTCTCGGTCATAGAGACCCAGTACTTC.

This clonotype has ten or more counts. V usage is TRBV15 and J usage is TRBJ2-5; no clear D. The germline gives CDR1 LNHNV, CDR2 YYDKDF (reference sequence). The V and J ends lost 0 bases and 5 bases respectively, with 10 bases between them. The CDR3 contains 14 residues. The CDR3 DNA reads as TGTGCCACCAGCAGAGATCACCTAGGTGAGACCCAGTACTTC. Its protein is CATSRDHLGETQYF.

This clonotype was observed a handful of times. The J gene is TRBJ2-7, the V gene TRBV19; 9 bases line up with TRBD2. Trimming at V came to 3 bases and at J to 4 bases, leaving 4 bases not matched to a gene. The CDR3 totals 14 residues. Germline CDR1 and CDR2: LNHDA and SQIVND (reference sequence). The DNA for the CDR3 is TGTGCCAGTAGTATGCGGGAGGGCCAGTACGAGCAGTACTTC. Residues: CASSMREGQYEQYF.

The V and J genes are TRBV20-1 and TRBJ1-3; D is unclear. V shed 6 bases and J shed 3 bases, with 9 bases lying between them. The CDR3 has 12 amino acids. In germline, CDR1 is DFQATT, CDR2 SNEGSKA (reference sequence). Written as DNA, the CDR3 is TGCAGTGCCTGGAAAGTTGGAAACACCATATATTTT. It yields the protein CSAWKVGNTIYF.

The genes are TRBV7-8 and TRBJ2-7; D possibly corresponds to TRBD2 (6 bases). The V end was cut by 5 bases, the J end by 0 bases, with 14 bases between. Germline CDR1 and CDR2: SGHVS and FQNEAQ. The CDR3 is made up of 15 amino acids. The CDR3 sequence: CASSGRDSRSYEQYF. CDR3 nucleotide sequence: TGTGCCAGCAGCGGCCGGGACTCTCGCTCCTACGAGCAGTACTTC.

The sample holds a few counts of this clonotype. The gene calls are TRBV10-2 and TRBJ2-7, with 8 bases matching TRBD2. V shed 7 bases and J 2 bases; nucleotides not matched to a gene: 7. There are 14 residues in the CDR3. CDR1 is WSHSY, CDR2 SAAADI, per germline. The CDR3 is CASTRGRTTYEQYF. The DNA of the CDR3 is TGCGCCAGCACTCGCGGGAGGACAACCTACGAGCAGTACTTC.

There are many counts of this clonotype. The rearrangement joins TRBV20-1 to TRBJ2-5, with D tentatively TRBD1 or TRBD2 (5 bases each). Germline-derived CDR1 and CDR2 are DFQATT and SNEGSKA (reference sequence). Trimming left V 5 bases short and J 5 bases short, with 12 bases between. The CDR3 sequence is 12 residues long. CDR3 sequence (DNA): TGCAGTGCTGCTAGAGGGGAGGAGACCCAGTACTTC. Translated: CSAARGEETQYF.

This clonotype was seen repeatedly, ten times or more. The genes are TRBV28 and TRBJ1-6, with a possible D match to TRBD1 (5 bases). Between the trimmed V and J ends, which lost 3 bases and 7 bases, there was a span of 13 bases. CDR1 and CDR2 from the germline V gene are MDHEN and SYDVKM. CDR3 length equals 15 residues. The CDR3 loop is CASSLVGLRNSPLHF. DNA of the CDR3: TGTGCCAGCAGTTTGGTGGGACTGAGAAATTCACCCCTCCACTTT. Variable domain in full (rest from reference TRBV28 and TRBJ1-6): DVKVTQSSRYLVKRTGEKVFLECVQDMDHENMFWYRQDPGLGLRLIYFSYDVKMKEKGDIPEGYSVSREKKERFSLILESASTNQTSMYLCASSLVGLRNSPLHFGNGTRLTVT.

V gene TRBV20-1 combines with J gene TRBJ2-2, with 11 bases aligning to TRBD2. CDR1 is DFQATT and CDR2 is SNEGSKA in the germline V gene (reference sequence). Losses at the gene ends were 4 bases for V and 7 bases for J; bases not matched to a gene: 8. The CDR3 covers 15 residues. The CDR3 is CSATDPGTSGGELFF. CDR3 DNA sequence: TGCAGTGCTACCGACCCCGGGACTAGCGGCGGGGAGCTGTTTTTT.

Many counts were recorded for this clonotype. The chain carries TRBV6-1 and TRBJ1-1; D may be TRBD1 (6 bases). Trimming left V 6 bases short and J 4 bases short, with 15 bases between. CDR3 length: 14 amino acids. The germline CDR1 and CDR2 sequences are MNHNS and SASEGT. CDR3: CASRDSSGATEAFF. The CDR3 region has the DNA TGTGCCAGCAGGGATTCTTCAGGGGCCACTGAAGCTTTCTTT.

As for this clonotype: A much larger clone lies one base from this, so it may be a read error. The CDR3: CASRLLSGGGSYEQYF. The DNA for the CDR3 is TGTGCCAGCAGACTCCTATCGGGGGGGGGCAGCTACGAGCAGTACTTC. The chain is built from TRBV12-3 or TRBV12-4 and TRBJ2-7, with TRBD2 matching over 8 bases. There are 16 residues in the CDR3. The trim removed 6 bases at V and 3 bases at J, leaving 13 bases unmatched.